The 14 T cell receptor beta chains given below trace back to one sample, sequenced in a study of spatial heterogeneity in lung cancer. Time point denoted: sample taken at primary tumor resection. Tumor, nontumor lung or frozen PBMC supplied whole RNA that was sequenced unsorted. TCRdb fed the 5' RACE reads into MiXCR, producing one record per CDR3 protein. The table shows 10,000 to 15,000 distinct CDR3 sequences, with 6.2% occurring only once. The sample here was normal lung tissue next to the tumor, taken at surgery. These receptors originate from a male donor with early-stage non-small cell lung cancer.

This clonotype is medium-sized (0.01 to 0.1%) in the sample. This beta chain turned up in a library designed for alpha chains; as an off-target read, its abundance says little. The V call is TRBV7-2, the J call TRBJ1-5, with D perhaps TRBD1 (6 bases). Trimming took off 1 base at V and 8 bases at J, with 12 bases between the two ends. The length of the CDR3 is 14 residues. CDR1 and CDR2 (germline): SGHTA, FQGNSA. The CDR3 loop reads CASSLGRGGKPQHF. CDR3 in DNA: TGTGCCAGCAGCTTAGGGAGAGGGGGAAAGCCCCAGCATTTT. The variable domain in full, completed from reference TRBV7-2 and TRBJ1-5, reads GAGVSQSPSNKVTEKGKDVELRCDPISGHTALYWYRQSLGQGLEFLIYFQGNSAPDKSGLPSDRFSAERTGGSVSTLTIQRTQQEDSAVYLCASSLGRGGKPQHFGDGTRLSIL.

This clonotype was seen ten or more times. This beta chain is an off-target read within a library intended for alpha chains, so its frequency means little. The chain has TRBV12-3 or TRBV12-4 and TRBJ1-1; D unresolved. The CDR3 length is 15 residues. V lost 4 bases, J lost 3 bases, and 15 bases lay in between. The CDR3 reads CASSYGPPGHTEAFF. The CDR3 DNA reads as TGTGCCAGCAGTTACGGACCCCCGGGCCACACTGAAGCTTTCTTT.

This clonotype appeared many times. In a library made to pick up alpha chains, this beta chain is a stray read with a size that means little. J is TRBJ2-3 and V is TRBV6-1; 7 bases fit TRBD2. This CDR3 contains 17 residues. With V trimmed by 7 bases and J by 0 bases, 13 bases remained unmatched. Germline V gene lookup returns CDR1 MNHNS and CDR2 SASEGT. The CDR3 loop reads CASMPWGSGASTDTQYF. The DNA for the CDR3 is TGTGCCAGCATGCCCTGGGGGAGCGGGGCTAGCACAGATACGCAGTATTTT.

Remarks on this clonotype: This beta chain is an off-target read within a library intended for alpha chains, so its frequency means little. The chain has TRBV5-1 and TRBJ2-1, with 9 positions matching TRBD1. This CDR3 comprises 15 residues. V shed 4 bases, J shed 7 bases, and the junction held 9 bases outside the gene matches. CDR1 is SGHRS and CDR2 is YFSETQ in the germline V gene. DNA for the CDR3: TGCGCCAGCAGCCCCGGGACAGGGTGGTTGAATGAGCAGTTCTTC. Its protein product is CASSPGTGWLNEQFF.

This clonotype was seen ten or more times. Being off target in a library aimed at alpha chains, this beta chain has a size of little meaning. The rearrangement joins TRBV20-1 to TRBJ1-3; 7 bases are a match to TRBD1. The ends lost 6 bases at V and 0 bases at J; junction bases unmatched: 17. This CDR3 has 18 residues. The V gene's germline CDR1 is DFQATT and CDR2 SNEGSKA (reference sequence). The CDR3 here is CSASGTDYHRSSGNTIYF. CDR3 coding DNA: TGCAGTGCCTCCGGGACAGATTACCACCGGAGCTCTGGAAACACCATATATTTT.

At least ten counts were recorded for this clonotype. This beta chain is an unintended read in a library built for alpha chains; its size means little. The CDR3 protein is CSARDLGTSGRGQETQYF. The CDR3 nucleotides read TGCAGTGCTAGAGATCTCGGGACTAGCGGGAGGGGCCAAGAGACCCAGTACTTC. V and J are TRBV20-1 and TRBJ2-5, with TRBD2 identical over 16 bases. The V gene's germline CDR1 is DFQATT and CDR2 SNEGSKA (reference sequence). V trimming: 0 bases; J trimming: 1 base; junction bases outside the gene matches: 5. The CDR3 is 18 residues long.

This clonotype was detected ten times or more. The library was designed around alpha chains, so this beta chain is a stray read whose abundance carries little weight. This chain connects TRBV20-1 to TRBJ2-7, with D possibly being TRBD2 (5 bases). The CDR3 has 15 amino acids. CDR1 is DFQATT and CDR2 is SNEGSKA in the germline V gene (reference sequence). V gave up 4 bases and J gave up 7 bases, with 23 bases separating them. The CDR3, as DNA: TGCAGTGCTATGGAGGCCCAGCGTGATTACGGGGAGCAGTACTTC. Translating gives CSAMEAQRDYGEQYF.

By proportion, this clonotype is medium-sized. This beta chain is off target for a library built for alpha chains, so its abundance means little. J is TRBJ1-2 and V is TRBV2; the D gene is possibly TRBD1 (5 bases). This CDR3 is 12 amino acids long. Between the trimmed V and J ends, which lost 4 bases and 7 bases, there was a span of 10 bases. CDR1 SNHLY and CDR2 FYNNEI come from the germline V gene. The CDR3 coding sequence is TGTGCCAGCAGTGGGAGGGGCCGTGGCTACACCTTC. This codes for CASSGRGRGYTF.

This clonotype was observed at least ten times. A library made for alpha chains picked up this beta chain off target, so its size means little. The gene calls are TRBV18 and TRBJ1-5; D is uncertain. This CDR3 region has 15 residues. V dropped 3 bases and J dropped 1 base, with 10 bases sitting between them. From germline, CDR1 is KGHSH and CDR2 LQKENI. The CDR3 DNA follows: TGTGCCAGCTCACCCGAAAGAGGGAGCAATCAGCCCCAGCATTTT. Translation gives CASSPERGSNQPQHF.

This clonotype was seen repeatedly, ten times or more. This beta chain represents an off-target read in a library built for alpha chains; its size is of limited meaning. The chain joins TRBV7-9 to TRBJ2-7; no clear D. The germline CDR1 and CDR2 sequences are SEHNR and FQNEAQ (reference sequence). The CDR3 sequence is 11 residues long. V lost 3 bases to trimming and J lost 4 bases, with 4 bases between them. The CDR3 is CASSFLYEQYF. The DNA for the CDR3 is TGTGCCAGCAGCTTCTTATACGAGCAGTACTTC.

In its sample, this clonotype was seen many times. The library was prepared for alpha chains; this beta chain is a stray read, so its frequency means little. V is TRBV20-1 and J is TRBJ2-7; 13 bases map to TRBD2. The V gene's germline CDR1 is DFQATT and CDR2 SNEGSKA (reference sequence). The CDR3 extends over 15 amino acids. V gave up 0 bases and J gave up 2 bases; unmatched junction bases: 1. The CDR3 protein is CSARDGTSGTYEQYF. CDR3 nucleotides: TGCAGTGCTAGAGATGGGACTAGCGGGACCTACGAGCAGTACTTC.

Many counts were recorded for this clonotype. This beta chain represents an off-target read in a library built for alpha chains; its size is of limited meaning. This chain links TRBV4-3 with TRBJ2-7; 7 bases agree with TRBD2. The CDR3 is made up of 15 amino acids. With 5 bases clipped from V and 5 bases from J, the junction kept 12 bases outside the gene matches. Germline V gives CDR1 LGHNA, CDR2 YSLEER. The CDR3 sequence: CASSVVWGGEDEQYF. The CDR3 DNA reads as TGCGCCAGCAGCGTCGTGTGGGGGGGTGAGGACGAGCAGTACTTC.

In its sample, this clonotype was seen many times. A library made for alpha chains picked up this beta chain off target, so its size means little. This rearrangement joins TRBV29-1 to TRBJ2-2, with D possibly TRBD2 on 5 matching bases. Germline CDR1 is SQVTM and CDR2 is ANQGSEA. Trimming stripped 4 bases from V and 0 bases from J, with 18 bases between. The CDR3 consists of 17 residues. As DNA, the CDR3 is TGCAGCGTTGGGGAGTATCGCGGACTCGCGAACACCGGGGAGCTGTTTTTT. Translation gives CSVGEYRGLANTGELFF.

At least ten counts were recorded for this clonotype. A library made for alpha chains picked up this beta chain off target, so its size means little. The gene calls are TRBV5-1 and TRBJ1-4, with D tentatively TRBD1 (6 bases). The V gene lost 4 bases and the J gene lost 5 bases, with 15 bases spanning the gap. There are 15 residues in the CDR3. Germline values: CDR1 SGHRS, CDR2 YFSETQ. Here the CDR3 DNA reads TGCGCCAGCAGCCGGAACGTCGGACAGAATGAAAAACTGTTTTTT. Amino acids: CASSRNVGQNEKLFF.